Sequencing of this T cell receptor (beta chain) was carried out in a study of shared clonotypes between healthy human individuals. Naive CD8 cells, CD45RO-negative and positively selected for CCR7, excluded terminally differentiated effector memory CD45RA+ cells. This table comes from immunoSEQ multiplex PCR, and its TCRdb copy is limited to in-frame clones, with some not included. The sample has more than 550,000 clones; approximately 90% are singletons. Germline V lookup: CDR1 SGHTA, CDR2 FQGNSA. V was pared by 4 bases and J by 7 bases, with 18 bases of the junction left unmatched. This CDR3 contains 17 residues.

Source material: naive CD8+ T cells sorted from blood. The TCR comes from a man under 40 in good health. This chain uses TRBV7-2 with TRBJ1-2; 7 positions match TRBD1. DNA of the CDR3: TGTGCCAGCAGCTCCGGACAGGAGTGGGTTCTGGTCGGTGGCTACACCTTC. Its protein is CASSSGQEWVLVGGYTF.